Detailed here is one TCR beta chain. This clonotype was detected only once. Its antigen is not yet known. No clone much larger than this one lies a single base away; base qualities are absent. Resting on one read, the evidence is weak. This sample was sequenced with an Illumina NovaSeq 6000. TCR cDNA was made using 5'RACE template switching, a step that added a universal primer site and unique molecular identifiers. cDNA synthesis was primed from both the TCR alpha and TCR beta constant segments. Libraries were amplified in two PCR steps, with sample barcodes and sequencing adapters added in the second step. Libraries were sequenced on Illumina HiSeq 2500 (2x100 bp) or NovaSeq (2x150 bp). As for how the authors treated the data: MIGEC was used to demultiplex reads and collapse the reads into UMI consensus sequences, and MiXCR was used for V(D)J alignment. Clonotypes responding to the vaccine were identified with edgeR on replicate PBMC samples, with the criteria of FDR below 0.01 and a log2 fold change above 5 up to day 15. Bulk clonotypes were assigned CD4 or CD8 identity according to which sequenced CD4 or CD8 repertoire held them at higher abundance. The public reads were reprocessed in TCRdb via fastp at Q25 and MiXCR, keeping in-frame beta chains. When rows share a CDR3 protein, they turn into one entry using the most common DNA and genes. TCRdb, rather than the study authors, made the V and J calls. The sample has 150,000 or so distinct CDR3 sequences on record, around 9.3% of them singletons. Of the sample, about a third falls within the top ten clones.

The data were obtained in a study of T cells after yellow fever vaccination (dated by TCRdb to the late 2010s). A note on the overall study: The SMART-Seq v4 Ultra Low Input RNA kit was used to prepare libraries from fractions with low cell numbers. To follow T-cell clones before and after primary and booster YFV17D yellow fever vaccination, bulk TCR alpha and beta repertoires were sequenced over time. Two healthy male donors, one aged 18 to 29 and one aged 30 to 40 years, made up the cohort. Blood was drawn at multiple timepoints before and after primary and secondary immunization, with bulk PBMC replicates and cell subsets isolated.

The paper's findings and limits, for the study overall: Most clones expanded after primary vaccination (approximately 97% of CD4 and 70% to 90% of CD8) were re-detected after the booster, suggesting that broad memory maintenance occurred. Because only two donors were included in the study, the extent to which the findings can be generalized is limited. A small share of clonotypes occurred in both CD4 and CD8 compartments, likely arising from convergent recombination. Compared with the primary T-cell response, the secondary T-cell response was weaker but faster, peaking on day 5 rather than day 15. Because abundant contaminating clonotypes from the bulk population could be contained in FACS-sorted repertoires, computational filtering was required.

The meaning of the sample's treatment or condition label: live attenuated yellow fever vaccine strain. PBMCs were isolated from peripheral blood using a standard Ficoll-Paque protocol. Dynabeads CD4 and CD8 positive selection kits were used to isolate the CD4 and CD8 T-cell fractions. TriZol was used to extract RNA from bulk PBMCs, from CD4 and CD8 fractions, and from dextramer-positive and dextramer-negative fractions. CDR1 and CDR2, per the germline V gene, are SGHAT and FQNNGV. The germline ends are 17 bases apart after V is trimmed by 7 bases and J by 0 bases. CDR3 length: 16 amino acids, cysteine to phenylalanine. The retained sequence is limited to the CDR3, 48 bases, with the frame set at the first base.

Recombination connected TRBV11-2 to TRBJ2-3; the D gene remains uncertain. The sample in question was CD8+ T cells sorted from PBMCs, obtained 45 days after the yellow fever booster vaccination. The TCR originated in a man between 18 and 35 years old who received the YFV17D yellow fever vaccine. The CDR3 corresponds to CASKAKSWRSTDTQYF. The DNA reads TGTGCCAGCAAAGCCAAGAGTTGGCGGAGCACAGATACGCAGTATTTT.